This entry lists 6 T cell receptor beta chains sequenced from one sample in a study of beta chain features in type 1 diabetes. Study-level findings and limits: Among patients with Type 1 diabetes, TCRB CDR3s were moderately but significantly shorter in every one of the four CD4+ subsets.

No antigen has been assigned to these receptors. Isolated RNA was reverse transcribed in full, so expressed TCRB transcripts were sequenced. The data were produced by immunoSEQ multiplex PCR, yet TCRdb's version contains in-frame clones alone and is incomplete. Of about 270,000 clones listed, more than 13% are singletons. The sample comprised naive CD4+ T cells from blood. The source of these receptors is a man aged 25 to 40 with type 1 diabetes.

The J gene is TRBJ2-7, the V gene TRBV27, with 8 nucleotides matching TRBD2. Germline lookup yields CDR1 MNHEY and CDR2 SMNVEV (reference sequence). This CDR3 spans 15 amino acids. Losses at the gene ends were 4 bases for V and 2 bases for J; bases not matched to a gene: 7. CDR3 in DNA: TGTGCCAGCAGTTCTGGTTCGGGAGGGCCCTACGAGCAGTACTTC. This codes for CASSSGSGGPYEQYF.

This clone came up a few times. The chain recombines TRBV7-6 with TRBJ2-1; 10 bases agree with TRBD2. Per germline, CDR1 SGHVS and CDR2 FNYEAQ. The CDR3 runs 16 residues. The V segment lost 5 bases and the J segment 6 bases; nucleotides outside the gene matches: 10. CDR3 sequence reads: CASSPYYRTSGNEQFF. DNA of the CDR3: TGTGCCAGCAGCCCATACTACCGGACTAGCGGCAATGAGCAGTTCTTC.

The gene calls are TRBV14 and TRBJ1-1; 10 bases agree with TRBD1. The CDR3 has 13 amino acids. The ends lost 7 bases at V and 5 bases at J; junction bases unmatched: 4. Germline V CDR1 and CDR2: SGHDN, FVKESK. The CDR3 loop reads CASTDRGLTEAFF. The DNA of the CDR3 is TGTGCCAGCACTGACAGGGGGCTGACTGAAGCTTTCTTT.

The rearrangement joins TRBV14 to TRBJ2-1; D unclear. Trimming took 1 base from V and 2 from J, leaving 9 bases between them. Germline V gene data show CDR1 as SGHDN and CDR2 as FVKESK. This CDR3 has 15 residues. Here the CDR3 reads CASSQAPPAYNEQFF. CDR3 nucleotide sequence: TGTGCCAGCAGCCAAGCTCCCCCTGCCTACAATGAGCAGTTCTTC.

This clone was detected a few times. The V call is TRBV2, the J call TRBJ2-1; 12 nucleotides align to TRBD2. The CDR3 is 14 amino acids. CDR1 and CDR2 from the germline V gene are SNHLY and FYNNEI. Losses at the gene ends were 5 bases for V and 10 bases for J; bases not matched to a gene: 6. The CDR3 reads CASSRTSGITEQFF. For the CDR3, the DNA is TGTGCCAGCAGTCGGACTAGCGGGATAACCGAGCAGTTCTTC. The full variable domain, in which reference TRBV2 and TRBJ2-1 provide the parts outside the CDR3, is EPEVTQTPSHQVTQMGQEVILRCVPISNHLYFYWYRQILGQKVEFLVSFYNNEISEKSEIFDDQFSVERPDGSNFTLKIRSTKLEDSAMYFCASSRTSGITEQFFGPGTRLTVL.

The CDR3 spells CASSFMTSGRYSGANVLTF. In nucleotides, the CDR3 is TGTGCCAGCAGTTTTATGACTAGCGGACGCTACTCTGGGGCCAACGTCCTGACTTTC. The V and J genes are TRBV27 and TRBJ2-6, with TRBD2 matching 9 bases. The CDR3 spans 19 residues. Germline V gene data show CDR1 as MNHEY and CDR2 as SMNVEV (reference sequence). Unmatched junction bases numbered 9, after V lost 3 bases and J lost 0 bases.